These T cell receptor beta chains were read from a single sample in a study of cytomegalovirus exposure and HLA in healthy donors. Measured with immunoSEQ multiplex PCR; TCRdb has only the in-frame clones, and not every one. The sample has about 120,000 clones. The sequenced sample was PBMCs. The source of these receptors is a man aged 18 to 30 in good health and CMV-seronegative. The CDR3 runs from the conserved cysteine through the conserved F or W. The D gene is left open where the match is weak.

d_call: TRBD2; j_call: TRBJ2-3; v_call: TRBV12-5; cdr3_nt: TGTGCTAGTGCCTCCGGGCCTAGCGGGGGGATAGATACGCAGTATTTT; cdr3_aa: CASASGPSGGIDTQYF
d_call: TRBD1; j_call: TRBJ2-5; v_call: TRBV9; cdr3_nt: TGTGCCAGCAGCGTAGTTACAGGGGGCGCGGAGACCCAGTACTTC; cdr3_aa: CASSVVTGGAETQYF
d_call: -; j_call: TRBJ2-7; v_call: TRBV5-1; cdr3_nt: TGCGCCAGCAGCTTGGTCGGACAGACCTACGAGCAGTACTTC; cdr3_aa: CASSLVGQTYEQYF
d_call: -; j_call: TRBJ2-4; v_call: TRBV11-2; cdr3_nt: TGTGCCAGCAGCTCCCGAGATCTCCCCCCGAAAAACATTCAGTACTTC; cdr3_aa: CASSSRDLPPKNIQYF
d_call: TRBD2; j_call: TRBJ2-7; v_call: TRBV15; cdr3_nt: TGTGCCACCAGCAGGGGACTAGACTACGAGCAGTACTTC; cdr3_aa: CATSRGLDYEQYF
d_call: TRBD2; j_call: TRBJ2-1; v_call: TRBV2; cdr3_nt: TGTGCCAGCATCCCGTTTAGCGGGAGGGCCTCGGATGAGCAGTTCTTC; cdr3_aa: CASIPFSGRASDEQFF
d_call: -; j_call: TRBJ2-7; v_call: TRBV28; cdr3_nt: TGTGCCAGCAGACCTCAGACTCCCTACGAGCAGTACTTC; cdr3_aa: CASRPQTPYEQYF
d_call: -; j_call: TRBJ2-3; v_call: TRBV19; cdr3_nt: TGTGCCAGTAGGGCGGGGTCAGATACGCAGTATTTT; cdr3_aa: CASRAGSDTQYF
d_call: TRBD1; j_call: TRBJ1-2; v_call: TRBV6-1; cdr3_nt: TGTGCCAGCAGTGAGGGACAGGCCCTCGGCTATGGCTACACCTTC; cdr3_aa: CASSEGQALGYGYTF
d_call: -; j_call: TRBJ1-6; v_call: TRBV5-1; cdr3_nt: TGCGCCAGCAGCTTGGTAGGACAAAATTCACCCCTCCACTTT; cdr3_aa: CASSLVGQNSPLHF
d_call: -; j_call: TRBJ2-1; v_call: TRBV2; cdr3_nt: TGTGCCAGCAGTCGGGATGATTCCTACAATGAGCAGTTCTTC; cdr3_aa: CASSRDDSYNEQFF
d_call: TRBD1; j_call: TRBJ2-1; v_call: TRBV6-1; cdr3_nt: TGTGCCAGCAGTGACTCACAGGGGACCTACAATGAGCAGTTCTTC; cdr3_aa: CASSDSQGTYNEQFF
d_call: -; j_call: TRBJ1-1; v_call: TRBV29-1; cdr3_nt: TGCAGCGTTTACGACCACAGGGAGAACACTGAAGCTTTCTTT; cdr3_aa: CSVYDHRENTEAFF
d_call: -; j_call: TRBJ2-7; v_call: TRBV7-8; cdr3_nt: TGTGCCAGCCAACCCGCGCCGTACGAGCAGTACTTC; cdr3_aa: CASQPAPYEQYF
d_call: -; j_call: TRBJ2-4; v_call: TRBV9; cdr3_nt: TGTGCCAGCAGCTACGTCCGGGACACAAAAAAGGTGAAAGACATTCAGTACTTC; cdr3_aa: CASSYVRDTKKVKDIQYF
d_call: -; j_call: TRBJ2-5; v_call: TRBV15; cdr3_nt: TGTGCCACCAGCAGAGTGGAGCGGGAGACCCAGTACTTC; cdr3_aa: CATSRVERETQYF
d_call: -; j_call: TRBJ2-1; v_call: TRBV9; cdr3_nt: TGTGCCAGCAGCGCTCCCGGGACTAATGAGCAGTTCTTC; cdr3_aa: CASSAPGTNEQFF
d_call: -; j_call: TRBJ1-2; v_call: TRBV28; cdr3_nt: TGTGCCAGCTCGGCCTTAAGGGGGGGAGCTGGCTACACCTTC; cdr3_aa: CASSALRGGAGYTF
d_call: -; j_call: TRBJ2-3; v_call: TRBV10-3; cdr3_nt: TGTGCCATCAGTGAGTCGACTCGGGGGAAAGCAGATACGCAGTATTTT; cdr3_aa: CAISESTRGKADTQYF
d_call: TRBD1; j_call: TRBJ1-1; v_call: TRBV2; cdr3_nt: TGTGCCAGCAGTGGACAGGGGGTGGGAGCTTTCTTT; cdr3_aa: CASSGQGVGAFF
d_call: -; j_call: TRBJ1-1; v_call: TRBV29-1; cdr3_nt: TGCAGCGTTGAAAAGAGGTATCCGAACACTGAAGCTTTCTTT; cdr3_aa: CSVEKRYPNTEAFF
d_call: TRBD2; j_call: TRBJ2-1; v_call: TRBV28; cdr3_nt: TGTGCCAGCAGTTTCGTCGGGAGGGCCTTTGGTGAGGAGCAGTTCTTC; cdr3_aa: CASSFVGRAFGEEQFF
d_call: -; j_call: TRBJ2-3; v_call: TRBV7-2; cdr3_nt: TGTGCCAGCAGCTACTCCACAGATACGCAGTATTTT; cdr3_aa: CASSYSTDTQYF
d_call: TRBD2; j_call: TRBJ2-7; v_call: TRBV27; cdr3_nt: TGTGCCAGCAGTTTATTACTAGCGGGAGGATCCTACGAGCAGTACTTC; cdr3_aa: CASSLLLAGGSYEQYF
d_call: TRBD1; j_call: TRBJ2-7; v_call: TRBV5-6; cdr3_nt: TGTGCCAGCAGCTTCCAGGTGAGGGACAGGGATTACGAGCAGTACTTC; cdr3_aa: CASSFQVRDRDYEQYF
d_call: -; j_call: TRBJ1-2; v_call: TRBV28; cdr3_nt: TGTGCCAGCAGTTTGGCCGGAGTCTATGGCTACACCTTC; cdr3_aa: CASSLAGVYGYTF
d_call: TRBD2; j_call: TRBJ2-5; v_call: TRBV28; cdr3_nt: TGTGCCAGCAGTTCCCCTCAGCTTGCTAGCGGAGAGACCCAGTACTTC; cdr3_aa: CASSSPQLASGETQYF
d_call: TRBD1; j_call: TRBJ2-3; v_call: TRBV5-6; cdr3_nt: TGTGCCAGCAGCTCTGGGTTTGGGACAGAATTATTTTGGACGCAGTATTTT; cdr3_aa: CASSSGFGTELFWTQYF
d_call: -; j_call: TRBJ2-3; v_call: TRBV19; cdr3_nt: TGTGCCAGTAGTCCCAAGGGGGTAGGGCGGGTGGTCACAGATACGCAGTATTTT; cdr3_aa: CASSPKGVGRVVTDTQYF
d_call: -; j_call: TRBJ2-1; v_call: TRBV9; cdr3_nt: TGTGCCAGCAGCGAACAACTGCGGGGTAATGAGCAGTTCTTC; cdr3_aa: CASSEQLRGNEQFF
d_call: -; j_call: TRBJ1-4; v_call: TRBV7-9; cdr3_nt: TGTGCCGGGGCCCTTGACAGTAATGAAAAACTGTTTTTT; cdr3_aa: CAGALDSNEKLFF
d_call: TRBD1; j_call: TRBJ2-7; v_call: TRBV5-1; cdr3_nt: TGCGCCAGCAGCACTTGGACAGGGCTCGAGCAGTACTTC; cdr3_aa: CASSTWTGLEQYF
d_call: -; j_call: TRBJ1-5; v_call: TRBV18; cdr3_nt: TGTGCCAGCTCACCCGAGGGCAATCAGCCCCAGCATTTT; cdr3_aa: CASSPEGNQPQHF
d_call: TRBD1; j_call: TRBJ1-4; v_call: TRBV28; cdr3_nt: TGTGCCAGCAGTTCACAGGGGCCTAATGAAAAACTGTTTTTT; cdr3_aa: CASSSQGPNEKLFF
d_call: TRBD2; j_call: TRBJ2-7; v_call: TRBV19; cdr3_nt: TGTGCCAGTGGCAATGTGGGGGACTATCCCTACGAGCAGTACTTC; cdr3_aa: CASGNVGDYPYEQYF
d_call: -; j_call: TRBJ1-4; v_call: TRBV18; cdr3_nt: TGTGCCAGCTCACCCGTCCTGACGGGGAACGAAAAACTGTTTTTT; cdr3_aa: CASSPVLTGNEKLFF